The clone carrying this T cell receptor (beta chain) was counted only a few times. The antigen is undetermined. The V and J ends lost 1 base and 0 bases respectively, with 21 bases between them. Germline CDR1 and CDR2: MNHNS and SASEGT. CDR3 length: 19 residues. Researchers used the Oncomine TCR Beta short-read assay to sequence DNA from cultured CD4+ T cells. TCRdb recomputed calls from the PCR reads with MiXCR, one row per CDR3 protein. This table holds some 9,600 distinct CDR3 sequences, around 25% found once. The treatment: roughly ten-day PBMC culture with coronavirus spike peptide pools or control peptides (ViraFEST assay). The data belong to a study of vaccination and CD4 T cells after COVID-19.

The material sequenced was CD4+ T cells from blood, cultured in vitro, taken before SARS-CoV-2 vaccination. The clonotype originates from a human donor who received a COVID-19 vaccine. The rearrangement links TRBV6-1 to TRBJ1-2, with D tentatively TRBD1 (6 bases). The CDR3: CASSEGYRGVSGANYGYTF. CDR3 nucleotide sequence: TGTGCCAGCAGTGAAGGTTATAGGGGGGTTAGCGGAGCTAACTATGGCTACACCTTC.